This T cell receptor (beta chain) originates from a study of siplizumab effects on memory and regulatory T cells. Whole-study findings and limits: Contribution to the alloresponse seemed major for naive T cells, which also seemed more diverse than memory cells. About 80-96% of proliferating CD4+ or CD8+ clones had no assignable naive or memory phenotype.

Data came from immunoSEQ multiplex PCR; TCRdb stores just in-frame clones and leaves some out. The data contain fewer than 85,000 clones, around 95% of them singletons. On this clone: What it recognizes is unknown.

Germline V gives CDR1 LNHDA, CDR2 SQIVND (reference sequence). Unmatched junction bases numbered 15, after V lost 8 bases and J lost 6 bases. This CDR3 is 17 amino acids long. V is TRBV19 and J is TRBJ1-4; 10 bases agree with TRBD1. The receptor was derived from a human donor in good health. Material for sequencing was CD8+ T cells sorted from blood. CDR3 nucleotide sequence: TGTGCCAGTCATCAAATTGGGACAGGGGAATTGGATGAAAAACTGTTTTTT. This gives the protein CASHQIGTGELDEKLFF.